This is a list of T cell receptor beta chains from one sample in a study of beta chain features in type 1 diabetes. Produced via immunoSEQ multiplex PCR; TCRdb's table is partial and in-frame only. The sample carries some 44,000 clones, 51% recorded once. The source material was Tregs from blood. The receptors were sampled from a woman in her late teens or twenties in good health. The CDR3 runs from the conserved cysteine through the conserved F or W. The order of the fields is CDR3 protein, CDR3 DNA, clone size, D gene, V gene, J gene. The D gene is left open where the match is weak. The size entry is marked missing in some rows and otherwise reads once, few, many or a size class.

CASSRTSGSVEQYF	TGTGCCAGCAGCCGAACTAGCGGGAGTGTCGAGCAGTACTTC	NA	TRBD2	TRBV11-2	TRBJ2-7
CASSLRSGTGSDYEQYF	TGTGCCAGCTCCCTACGGTCCGGGACAGGGTCCGACTACGAGCAGTACTTC	few	TRBD1	TRBV7-2	TRBJ2-7
CASSELAGVYEQYF	TGTGCCAGCAGTGAGCTAGCGGGAGTCTACGAGCAGTACTTC	once	TRBD2	TRBV25-1	TRBJ2-7
CASSLLTGSPDTQYF	TGCGCCAGCAGCCTGCTGACAGGGAGCCCAGATACGCAGTATTTT	few	TRBD1	TRBV5-1	TRBJ2-3
CASRPMSSGNTIYF	TGTGCCAGTAGACCCATGAGCTCTGGAAACACCATATATTTT	NA	NA	TRBV19	TRBJ1-3
CASSTTTGGSAYEQYF	TGTGCCAGCTCAACTACGACAGGGGGCAGCGCGTACGAGCAGTACTTC	few	TRBD1	TRBV18	TRBJ2-7
CASSRTSGRMETQYF	TGTGCCAGCAGCCGGACTAGCGGGAGGATGGAGACCCAGTACTTC	few	TRBD2	TRBV7-2	TRBJ2-5
CASTYTGSTGELFF	TGTGCCAGCACATATACAGGTTCCACCGGGGAGCTGTTTTTT	few	NA	TRBV6-5	TRBJ2-2
CASSMGLVRYEQFF	TGTGCCAGCAGTATGGGACTAGTAAGGTATGAGCAGTTCTTC	NA	TRBD2	TRBV6-1	TRBJ2-1
CTSSPWTSGSEIDTQYF	TGTACCAGCTCACCATGGACTAGCGGGAGTGAGATAGATACGCAGTATTTT	NA	TRBD2	TRBV18	TRBJ2-3
CASSLVRGRAPWELFF	TGTGCCAGCAGCTTAGTCCGCGGGAGGGCCCCCTGGGAGCTGTTTTTT	NA	TRBD2	TRBV7-8	TRBJ2-2
CASSQAIAASGSAYNEQFF	TGCGCCAGCAGCCAAGCGATTGCGGCTAGCGGGAGCGCCTACAATGAGCAGTTCTTC	NA	TRBD2	TRBV4-1	TRBJ2-1
CASSLANSADTQYF	TGCGCCAGCAGCTTGGCCAATAGTGCAGATACGCAGTATTTT	NA	NA	TRBV5-1	TRBJ2-3
CASSARTGPIGLAFF	TGTGCCAGCAGCGCCCGGACAGGGCCCATCGGGTTAGCTTTCTTT	NA	TRBD1	TRBV14	TRBJ1-1
CASSVETGANVLTF	TGTGCCAGCAGTGTAGAGACTGGGGCCAACGTCCTGACTTTC	NA	NA	TRBV2	TRBJ2-6
CSVRTDRTVLGADTQYF	TGCAGCGTCCGTACGGATCGGACAGTCCTCGGGGCAGATACGCAGTATTTT	NA	NA	TRBV29-1	TRBJ2-3
CASSPGTVGNTIYF	TGTGCCAGCAGCCCTGGGACAGTCGGGAACACCATATATTTT	few	TRBD1	TRBV7-8	TRBJ1-3
CASSLAGLSVAFF	TGTGCCAGCAGCTTAGCGGGGCTAAGCGTAGCTTTCTTT	NA	NA	TRBV7-2	TRBJ1-1
CASSLGTSGRADTQYF	TGCGCCAGCAGCTTGGGTACGAGCGGGAGGGCGGATACGCAGTATTTT	once	TRBD2	TRBV5-1	TRBJ2-3
CASGDTGRAKNIQYF	TGTGCCAGTGGTGACACTGGGCGAGCCAAAAACATTCAGTACTTC	few	NA	TRBV19	TRBJ2-4
CASSPGTGADTQYF	TGTGCCAGCAGCCCCGGGACAGGGGCAGATACGCAGTATTTT	NA	TRBD1	TRBV7-7	TRBJ2-3
CASSFLGGEQFF	TGTGCCAGCAGTTTCCTTGGAGGTGAGCAGTTCTTC	NA	NA	TRBV27	TRBJ2-1
CASRTGKGSGANVLTF	TGTGCCAGCCGCACCGGGAAGGGTTCTGGGGCCAACGTCCTGACTTTC	NA	NA	TRBV28	TRBJ2-6
CSVAFRTGERLFF	TGCAGCGTTGCCTTCAGGACAGGTGAAAGACTGTTTTTT	NA	TRBD1	TRBV29-1	TRBJ1-4
CASSPRGPNEKLFF	TGTGCCAGCAGCCCAAGGGGGCCTAATGAAAAACTGTTTTTT	NA	TRBD1	TRBV5-6	TRBJ1-4
CASRSERRGYNIQYF	TGTGCCAGCAGGTCCGAAAGGAGGGGCTACAACATTCAGTACTTC	NA	NA	TRBV6-6	TRBJ2-4
CASSRDSSQDF	TGTGCCAGCAGCCGGGACTCTAGCCAGGACTTC	NA	NA	TRBV5-6	TRBJ2-7
CASSQDLLYNEQFF	TGTGCCAGCAGCCAAGATCTGTTATACAATGAGCAGTTCTTC	NA	NA	TRBV4-2	TRBJ2-1
CSGTLTSGGEQFF	TGCAGCGGTACCCTGACTAGCGGAGGGGAGCAGTTCTTC	NA	TRBD2	TRBV29-1	TRBJ2-1
CASMRRIGTKAAFF	TGTGCCAGCATGAGGAGAATTGGGACAAAGGCGGCTTTCTTT	NA	NA	TRBV28	TRBJ1-1
CASSSRAGYNEQFF	TGCGCCAGCAGCTCCCGTGCGGGGTACAATGAGCAGTTCTTC	few	NA	TRBV5-1	TRBJ2-1
CASSQEGDNTEAFF	TGCGCCAGCAGCCAAGAGGGCGACAACACTGAAGCTTTCTTT	NA	NA	TRBV4-3	TRBJ1-1
CASSSRNEFRGLNTEAFF	TGCGCCAGCAGCTCCCGAAACGAGTTCAGGGGCCTGAACACTGAAGCTTTCTTT	NA	NA	TRBV5-1	TRBJ1-1
CASSLGVSGDSYEQYF	TGTGCCAGCAGCTTAGGGGTAAGCGGGGACTCCTACGAGCAGTACTTC	NA	TRBD2	TRBV7-9	TRBJ2-7
CASSPGGDQPQHF	TGTGCCAGCAGCCCGGGAGGGGATCAGCCCCAGCATTTT	NA	NA	TRBV7-2	TRBJ1-5
CASSRGDRVTDTQYF	TGTGCCAGCAGCAGAGGGGACAGGGTCACAGATACGCAGTATTTT	few	TRBD1	TRBV7-9	TRBJ2-3
CASNGDIQIRADTQYF	TGTGCCAGCAACGGGGACATACAAATTCGGGCAGATACGCAGTATTTT	NA	NA	TRBV2	TRBJ2-3